These 8 T cell receptor beta chains share one sample of origin, sequenced in a study of Graves' ophthalmopathy and Graves' hyperthyroidism. Transcripts of RNA were the source for amplifying TCR beta CDR3 regions. First-round RT-PCR relied on HTBI primers, and a second-round multiplex PCR came next. TCRdb recomputed calls from the multiplex PCR reads with MiXCR, one row per CDR3 protein. The sample has about 400,000 distinct CDR3 sequences; approximately 15% are singletons. Sequenced material: peripheral blood. Every receptor here comes from a woman aged 18-30 years with stable Graves' hyperthyroidism.

This clonotype showed up just a few times. The chain employs TRBV12-3 or TRBV12-4 and TRBJ1-1, with D possibly being TRBD1 (6 bases). CDR3 length: 14 residues. V lost 6 bases to trimming and J lost 5 bases, with 16 bases between them. The CDR3 nucleotides are TGTGCCAGCAGAGCGACAGAGGGGGGAACTGAAGCTTTCTTT. It translates to CASRATEGGTEAFF.

This clonotype was seen at least ten times. This chain links TRBV20-1 with TRBJ2-7; D is unresolved. Per the germline V gene, CDR1 is DFQATT and CDR2 is SNEGSKA (reference sequence). This CDR3 contains 14 residues. V lost 3 bases and J 6 bases, leaving 18 bases between the germline ends. The DNA for the CDR3 is TGCAGTGCTAGCAGCTTCCTCCCGGGCGGCGAGCAGTACTTC. Translation gives CSASSFLPGGEQYF.

The CDR3 DNA reads TGTGCCAGCAGCCAAGTAAGCGGGGGGAGCTCCTACGAGCAGTACTTC. This translates into CASSQVSGGSSYEQYF. This sequence joins TRBV4-2 and TRBJ2-7, with 9 bases fitting TRBD2. V gave up 1 base and J gave up 0 bases; unmatched junction bases: 4. CDR1 is LGHNA and CDR2 is YNFKEQ in the germline V gene. The CDR3 consists of 16 residues.

V usage is TRBV20-1 and J usage is TRBJ1-2; D is unresolved. Germline V CDR1 and CDR2: DFQATT, SNEGSKA (reference sequence). Between the trimmed V and J ends, which lost 0 bases and 4 bases, there was a span of 27 bases. The CDR3 totals 19 residues. This CDR3 reads CSARDQYEDGTPLGYGYTF. CDR3 nucleotide sequence: TGCAGTGCTAGAGATCAATATGAGGACGGAACACCCCTGGGCTATGGCTACACCTTC.

This clonotype was observed many times. This rearrangement joins TRBV7-2 to TRBJ1-5; D ambiguous. The CDR3 spans 15 residues. Trimming pared 1 base from V and 1 base from J, leaving 8 bases between. CDR1 and CDR2 from the germline V gene are SGHTA and FQGNSA. This CDR3 is CASSLGVMSNQPQHF. CDR3 nucleotide sequence: TGTGCCAGCAGCTTAGGGGTCATGAGCAATCAGCCCCAGCATTTT.

In its sample, this clonotype was seen many times. The chain couples TRBV7-8 to TRBJ1-6; the D is unclear. V was clipped by 0 bases and J by 0 bases, with 15 bases between them. CDR3 length: 19 residues. Germline CDR1 reads SGHVS; CDR2 reads FQNEAQ. DNA of the CDR3: TGTGCCAGCAGCTTAGCAGGCGACCCTAGGAGCTCCTATAATTCACCCCTCCACTTT. Its translation: CASSLAGDPRSSYNSPLHF.

This clonotype was observed many times. The V gene is TRBV20-1, the J gene TRBJ1-1; weak D call: TRBD1 (5 bases). Germline CDR1 reads DFQATT; CDR2 reads SNEGSKA (reference sequence). This CDR3 is 13 amino acids long. The ends were cut back, 2 bases at V and 0 bases at J, with 7 bases in the middle. The CDR3 DNA is TGCAGTGCTAGACAGACAGTGAACACTGAAGCTTTCTTT. Translated: CSARQTVNTEAFF.

This clonotype occurred many times. The genes are TRBV13 and TRBJ2-7; D perhaps matches TRBD1 (5 bases). This CDR3 contains 13 residues. V was clipped by 2 bases and J by 4 bases, with 9 bases between them. Germline V gene data show CDR1 as PRHDT and CDR2 as FYEKMQ (reference sequence). As DNA, the CDR3 is TGTGCCAGCAGCTTAATCTCAGGGTACGAGCAGTACTTC. Translated: CASSLISGYEQYF.